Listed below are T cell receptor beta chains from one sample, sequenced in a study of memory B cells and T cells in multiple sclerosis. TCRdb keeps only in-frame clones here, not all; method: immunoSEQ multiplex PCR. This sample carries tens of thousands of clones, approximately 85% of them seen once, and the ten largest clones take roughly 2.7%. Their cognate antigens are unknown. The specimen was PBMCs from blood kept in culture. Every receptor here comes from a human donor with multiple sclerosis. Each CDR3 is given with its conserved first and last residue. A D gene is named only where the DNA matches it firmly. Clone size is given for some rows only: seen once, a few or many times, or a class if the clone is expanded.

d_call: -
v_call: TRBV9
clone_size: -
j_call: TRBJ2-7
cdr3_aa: CASSGRSYEQYF
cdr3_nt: TGTGCCAGCAGCGGGCGTAGTTACGAGCAGTACTTC

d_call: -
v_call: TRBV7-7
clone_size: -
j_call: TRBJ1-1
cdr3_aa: CASSLGENTEAFF
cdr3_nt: TGTGCCAGCAGCTTAGGAGAGAACACTGAAGCTTTCTTT

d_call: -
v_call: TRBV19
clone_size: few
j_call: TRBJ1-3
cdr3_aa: CASWTGGPYPNTIYF
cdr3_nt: TGTGCCAGCTGGACGGGAGGACCCTACCCGAACACCATATATTTT

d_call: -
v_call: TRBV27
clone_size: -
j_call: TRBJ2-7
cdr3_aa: CASSYQFRDLSHEQYF
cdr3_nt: TGTGCCAGCAGCTATCAATTCCGGGACCTATCCCACGAGCAGTACTTC

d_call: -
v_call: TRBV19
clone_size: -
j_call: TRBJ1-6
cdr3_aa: CASSRDPGDSPLHF
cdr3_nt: TGTGCCAGTAGTAGGGACCCTGGCGATTCACCCCTCCACTTT

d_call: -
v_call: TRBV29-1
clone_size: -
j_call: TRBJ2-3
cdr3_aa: CSVELDGNADTQYF
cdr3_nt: TGCAGCGTTGAATTAGACGGGAACGCAGATACGCAGTATTTT

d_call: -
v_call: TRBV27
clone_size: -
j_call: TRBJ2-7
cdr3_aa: CASSIGLIYEQYF
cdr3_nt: TGTGCCAGCAGCATCGGACTCATCTACGAGCAGTACTTC

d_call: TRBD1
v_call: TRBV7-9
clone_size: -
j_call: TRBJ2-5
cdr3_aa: CASSLGGQGYQETQYF
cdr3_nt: TGTGCCAGCAGCTTAGGTGGACAGGGGTACCAAGAGACCCAGTACTTC

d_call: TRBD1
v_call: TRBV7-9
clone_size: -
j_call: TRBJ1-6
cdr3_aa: CASSSQGQGGNSPLHF
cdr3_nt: TGTGCCAGCAGCTCACAAGGACAGGGGGGTAATTCACCCCTCCACTTT

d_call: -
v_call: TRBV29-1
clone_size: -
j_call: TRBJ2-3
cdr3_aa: CSVEEWGSTDTQYF
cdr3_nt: TGCAGCGTTGAAGAGTGGGGGAGCACAGATACGCAGTATTTT

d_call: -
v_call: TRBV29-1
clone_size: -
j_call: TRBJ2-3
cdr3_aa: CSVSLAGGTDTQYF
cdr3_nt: TGCAGCGTTAGTCTGGCAGGGGGCACAGATACGCAGTATTTT

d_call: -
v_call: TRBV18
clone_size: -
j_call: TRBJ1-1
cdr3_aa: CASSLSGEVPTEAFF
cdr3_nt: TGTGCCAGCTCACTCTCCGGGGAGGTTCCCACTGAAGCTTTCTTT

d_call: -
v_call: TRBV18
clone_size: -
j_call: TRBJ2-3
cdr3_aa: CASSPVAATSTDTQYF
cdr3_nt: TGTGCCAGCTCACCTGTGGCAGCCACTAGCACAGATACGCAGTATTTT